This passage covers 6 T cell receptor beta chains from one sample sequenced in a study of blood T cell repertoires in COVID-19. The method was immunoSEQ multiplex PCR; TCRdb's version includes in-frame clones alone and lacks a portion of them. The sample consists of 130,000 to 150,000 clones, roughly 90% of them appearing once. The sample consisted of peripheral blood. These receptors all come from a human donor in a cohort sampled during active COVID-19.

This chain uses TRBV5-1 with TRBJ1-1; 7 bases match TRBD1. Per the germline V gene, CDR1 is SGHRS and CDR2 is YFSETQ. This CDR3 is built from 14 residues. Trimming cost V 3 bases and J 4 bases; bases outside gene matches: 6. CDR3 region: CASSYTGDGTEAFF. CDR3 nucleotides: TGCGCCAGCAGCTACACAGGGGACGGCACTGAAGCTTTCTTT.

The rearrangement uses TRBV19 and TRBJ1-3; 10 bases line up with TRBD1. The V and J ends lost 6 bases and 2 bases, in that order; junction bases with no gene match: 4. The CDR3 loop spans 15 amino acids. CDR1 LNHDA and CDR2 SQIVND come from the germline V gene (reference sequence). The CDR3 DNA reads TGTGCCAGTAGCCCCGGGACAGGGGCTGGAAACACCATATATTTT. The encoded protein is CASSPGTGAGNTIYF.

The V gene is TRBV12-3 or TRBV12-4, the J gene TRBJ2-5; D gene unclear. CDR3 size: 13 residues. V was cut by 2 bases and J by 1 base, with 5 bases left in between. The CDR3 loop reads CASSLWPQETQYF. Written as DNA, the CDR3 is TGTGCCAGCAGTTTATGGCCCCAAGAGACCCAGTACTTC.

This clone was seen just once. The gene calls are TRBV11-2 and TRBJ2-2; possible D gene TRBD2, 6 bases. CDR1 is SGHAT and CDR2 is FQNNGV in the germline V gene. V lost 5 bases to trimming and J lost 6 bases, with 22 bases between them. CDR3 size: 17 residues. CDR3 sequence reads: CASSPIKGLAFPGELFF. The CDR3, as DNA: TGTGCCAGCAGCCCGATAAAGGGGCTAGCGTTTCCCGGGGAGCTGTTTTTT.

The rearrangement joins TRBV7-2 to TRBJ1-4, with 9 bases matching TRBD1. This CDR3 comprises 15 residues. V lost 5 bases, J lost 6 bases, and 7 bases stayed unmatched. Germline values: CDR1 SGHTA, CDR2 FQGNSA. CDR3 residues: CASSTNRGQDEKLFF. CDR3 DNA sequence: TGTGCCAGCAGCACGAACAGGGGGCAGGATGAAAAACTGTTTTTT.

The V call is TRBV9, the J call TRBJ1-1; 10 bases are shared with TRBD1. J lost 2 bases, V lost 2 bases, and 6 bases had no gene match. The CDR3 length is 16 residues. Germline V CDR1 and CDR2: SGDLS, YYNGEE. The CDR3 is CASSVVGTGDNTEAFF. The CDR3 region has the DNA TGTGCCAGCAGCGTGGTTGGGACAGGGGATAACACTGAAGCTTTCTTT.